The 3 T cell receptor beta chains below were found in one sample sequenced in a study of blood T cell repertoires in COVID-19. Measured with immunoSEQ multiplex PCR; TCRdb has only the in-frame clones, and not every one. The data hold more than 45,000 clones, with around 87% observed a single time. The material sequenced was peripheral blood. These receptors were obtained from a human donor with active COVID-19. The donor label of this sample is uncertain.

Turning to this clone: The junction departs from germline at one end; a sequencing error may be responsible. V usage is TRBV11-3 and J usage is TRBJ2-3, with 7 bases aligning to TRBD1. The length of the CDR3 is 12 residues. Germline CDR1 SGHNT, CDR2 YENEEA. The CDR3 protein is CASSLDRAAQYF. For the CDR3, the DNA is TGTGCCAGCAGCCTAGACAGGGCGGCGCAGTATTTT.

J is TRBJ2-2 and V is TRBV18; D uncertain. The V end was cut by 1 base, the J end by 5 bases, with 5 bases between. The germline V gene has CDR1 KGHSH and CDR2 LQKENI. This CDR3 comprises 13 residues. CDR3 region: CASSPHRTGELFF. Here the CDR3 DNA reads TGTGCCAGCTCACCACACAGAACCGGGGAGCTGTTTTTT.

The chain employs TRBV28 and TRBJ2-1; 9 nucleotides agree with TRBD2. Germline V gene data show CDR1 as MDHEN and CDR2 as SYDVKM. V was clipped by 2 bases and J by 8 bases; unmatched bases: 10. The CDR3 length is 16 residues. This CDR3 is CASSLGSGRLRDEQFF. Here the CDR3 DNA reads TGTGCCAGCAGTTTAGGTAGCGGGAGACTTCGGGATGAGCAGTTCTTC. Full variable domain (outside the CDR3, taken from reference TRBV28 and TRBJ2-1): DVKVTQSSRYLVKRTGEKVFLECVQDMDHENMFWYRQDPGLGLRLIYFSYDVKMKEKGDIPEGYSVSREKKERFSLILESASTNQTSMYLCASSLGSGRLRDEQFFGPGTRLTVL.